The 17 T cell receptor beta chains below all came from one sample that was sequenced in a study of shared clonotypes between healthy human individuals. Here immunoSEQ multiplex PCR was the method, and the copy in TCRdb shows in-frame clones only, minus some. In the table there are 2,500,000 or so clones, over 85% of which are singletons. Sequencing was carried out using naive CD4+ T cells from PBMCs. Stated subset: CD45RA+ positively selected. The source is a man aged 18 to 30 in good health. Some clones in this sample may be carry-over from other donors' samples.

V and J are TRBV19 and TRBJ2-2; 10 nucleotides match TRBD2. Germline CDR1 is LNHDA and CDR2 is SQIVND (reference sequence). Trimming removed 2 bases from V and 6 bases from J; junction bases left unmatched: 9. The CDR3 runs 17 residues. For the CDR3, the DNA is TGTGCCAGTAGTATATATTTGGCTAGCGGGAGCGCCGGGGAGCTGTTTTTT. Residues: CASSIYLASGSAGELFF.

As concerns this clone: Other DNA sequences in the same sample also yield this CDR3. This sequence joins TRBV20-1 and TRBJ1-1, with 8 positions matching TRBD1. In germline, CDR1 is DFQATT, CDR2 SNEGSKA (reference sequence). This CDR3 comprises 11 residues. This CDR3 is CSGQGNTEAFF. The CDR3 DNA reads as TGCAGCGGACAGGGGAACACTGAAGCTTTCTTT.

A single count supports this clone. The chain has TRBV29-1 and TRBJ2-5; D tentatively reads TRBD1 or TRBD2 (5 bases each). This CDR3 spans 14 amino acids. The germline gives CDR1 SQVTM, CDR2 ANQGSEA. With 7 bases removed from V and 1 base from J, the gap between germline ends came to 16 bases. The CDR3 DNA reads TGCAGCGCGACCCCCGGGGCCACCCAAGAGACCCAGTACTTC. Its protein product is CSATPGATQETQYF.

For the CDR3, the DNA is TGTGCCAGCAGCCGAACAGGGGATTCCACCGGGGAGCTGTTTTTT. This sequence encodes CASSRTGDSTGELFF. V is TRBV7-6 and J is TRBJ2-2; TRBD1 matches 7 bases. Trimming at V came to 5 bases and at J to 4 bases, leaving 7 bases not matched to a gene. The CDR3 length is 15 residues. The germline CDR1 and CDR2 sequences are SGHVS and FNYEAQ.

As concerns this clone: The sample has other DNA sequences that encode this CDR3 too. This chain uses TRBV7-9 with TRBJ1-3; D is possibly TRBD1 (5 bases). The V end was cut by 5 bases, the J end by 4 bases, with 9 bases between. In germline, CDR1 is SEHNR, CDR2 FQNEAQ (reference sequence). CDR3 size: 13 residues. The CDR3 reads CASSPRQGNTIYF. CDR3 nucleotides: TGTGCCAGCAGCCCGAGACAGGGAAACACCATATATTTT.

The V gene is TRBV7-3, the J gene TRBJ1-6, with 8 bases aligning to TRBD1. This CDR3 contains 15 residues. CDR1 is SGHTA and CDR2 is FQGTGA in the germline V gene. V shed 0 bases and J 10 bases; nucleotides not matched to a gene: 5. For the CDR3, the DNA is TGTGCCAGCAGCTTAACCACAGGGGGTCGGTCACCCCTCCACTTT. Translation gives CASSLTTGGRSPLHF. The whole variable domain, remainder taken from reference TRBV7-3 and TRBJ1-6, is GAGVSQTPSNKVTEKGKYVELRCDPISGHTALYWYRQSLGQGPEFLIYFQGTGAADDSGLPNDRFFAVRPEGSVSTLKIQRTERGDSAVYLCASSLTTGGRSPLHFGNGTRLTVT.

This sequence joins TRBV19 and TRBJ1-1; 7 positions agree with TRBD1. Germline V gives CDR1 LNHDA, CDR2 SQIVND (reference sequence). The length of the CDR3 is 14 residues. J lost 0 bases, V lost 5 bases, and 3 bases had no gene match. CDR3 DNA: TGTGCCAGTAGTCTAGGGACAGTGAACACTGAAGCTTTCTTT. Amino acid sequence: CASSLGTVNTEAFF.

The sample holds one count of this clone. V gene TRBV28 combines with J gene TRBJ1-5, with unresolved D. CDR1 and CDR2 from the germline V gene are MDHEN and SYDVKM. The CDR3 extends over 14 amino acids. The V and J ends lost 10 bases and 0 bases respectively, with 13 bases between them. CDR3 nucleotide sequence: TGTGCCACTCGCCTGCCTAATAGCAATCAGCCCCAGCATTTT. Amino acids: CATRLPNSNQPQHF.

This clone was counted a few times. The same CDR3 is also encoded by other DNA sequences in this sample. The chain is built from TRBV5-1 and TRBJ1-1; D remains unclear. Germline CDR1 SGHRS, CDR2 YFSETQ. Trimming cost V 4 bases and J 2 bases, with 9 bases left between them. The CDR3 contains 13 residues. CDR3 sequence: CASSIVTNTEAFF. The CDR3, as DNA: TGCGCCAGCAGCATCGTTACCAACACTGAAGCTTTCTTT.

About this clone itself: Other DNA sequences in the sample encode the same CDR3. V and J are TRBV18 and TRBJ2-3, with 8 bases fitting TRBD2. The junction had 5 bases not matched to a gene; V was cut back by 6 bases and J by 0 bases. Looked up from germline, CDR1 is KGHSH and CDR2 is LQKENI. The CDR3 loop spans 15 amino acids. The CDR3 coding sequence is TGTGCCAGCTCTCCCCTAGCGGGCAGCACAGATACGCAGTATTTT. It codes for CASSPLAGSTDTQYF.

In DNA form, the CDR3 reads TGCGCCAGCAGCTTGGGGGCCCAGGCTGTGACAGATACGCAGTATTTT. It codes for CASSLGAQAVTDTQYF. The genes are TRBV5-1 and TRBJ2-3; no reliable D call. Germline V gene sequence: CDR1 SGHRS, CDR2 YFSETQ. V was pared by 0 bases and J by 3 bases, with 14 bases between. This CDR3 is built from 16 residues.

This clone was seen a few times. The rearrangement uses TRBV5-1 and TRBJ1-1, with D perhaps TRBD1 (6 bases). CDR3 length: 14 amino acids. The germline CDR1 and CDR2 sequences are SGHRS and YFSETQ. V gave up 2 bases and J gave up 1 base, with 9 bases separating them. This CDR3 is CASSLNRANTEAFF. CDR3 DNA sequence: TGCGCCAGCAGCTTAAACAGGGCGAACACTGAAGCTTTCTTT.

This chain links TRBV4-2 with TRBJ2-1; a possible D gene is TRBD2 (6 bases). Between the trimmed V and J ends, which lost 1 base and 9 bases, there was a span of 13 bases. This CDR3 has 14 residues. Germline CDR1 is LGHNA and CDR2 is YNFKEQ. The CDR3 here is CASSQGGMTVEQFF. The CDR3 coding sequence is TGTGCCAGCAGCCAAGGCGGGATGACGGTTGAGCAGTTCTTC.

The chain uses TRBV7-9 and TRBJ2-2; no clear D gene. The V gene lost 0 bases and the J gene lost 1 base, with 9 bases spanning the gap. The CDR3 is 16 residues long. Germline V gene lookup returns CDR1 SEHNR and CDR2 FQNEAQ (reference sequence). The CDR3 DNA is TGTGCCAGCAGCTTAGCGCCCTACGAGAACACCGGGGAGCTGTTTTTT. It encodes CASSLAPYENTGELFF.

DNA of the CDR3: TGTGCCAGCAGCCAAGAAGTACACCCGCCTGGTGAGCAGTTCTTC. Protein: CASSQEVHPPGEQFF. This chain uses TRBV4-2 with TRBJ2-1, with D unclear. V lost 0 bases and J lost 9, with 15 bases in between. The CDR3 length is 15 residues. CDR1 LGHNA and CDR2 YNFKEQ come from the germline V gene.

In its sample, this clone was seen once. The chain has TRBV6-6 and TRBJ2-1; 10 bases are shared with TRBD2. The germline V gene encodes CDR1 MNHNY and CDR2 SVGAGI (reference sequence). The junction had 10 bases not matched to a gene; V was cut back by 8 bases and J by 6 bases. The CDR3 covers 15 residues. The chain's CDR3 is CASARLAGASNEQFF. CDR3 bases: TGTGCCAGCGCCCGGCTAGCGGGAGCTAGCAATGAGCAGTTCTTC.

As concerns this clone: This specimen includes other DNA sequences encoding the same CDR3. The chain uses TRBV29-1 and TRBJ2-7; D uncertain. This CDR3 is built from 11 residues. CDR1 and CDR2 from the germline V gene are SQVTM and ANQGSEA. V dropped 4 bases and J dropped 2 bases, with 6 bases sitting between them. The CDR3 DNA follows: TGCAGCGTTGGGCAGACCTACGAGCAGTACTTC. Its protein is CSVGQTYEQYF.